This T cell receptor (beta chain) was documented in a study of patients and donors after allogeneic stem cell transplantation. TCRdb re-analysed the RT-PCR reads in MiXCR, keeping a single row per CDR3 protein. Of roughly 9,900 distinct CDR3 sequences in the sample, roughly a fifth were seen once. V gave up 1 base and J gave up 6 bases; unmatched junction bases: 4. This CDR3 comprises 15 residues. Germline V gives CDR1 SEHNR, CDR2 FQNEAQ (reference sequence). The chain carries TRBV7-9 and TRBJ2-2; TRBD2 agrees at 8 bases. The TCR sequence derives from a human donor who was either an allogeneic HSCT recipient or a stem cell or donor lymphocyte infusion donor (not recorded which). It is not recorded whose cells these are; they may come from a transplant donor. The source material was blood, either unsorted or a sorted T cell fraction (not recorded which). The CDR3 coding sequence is TGTGCCAGCAGCTTAGTGCTAGCGGGTGCCGGGGAGCTGTTTTTT. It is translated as CASSLVLAGAGELFF. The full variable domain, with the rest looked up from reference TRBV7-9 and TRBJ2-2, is DTGVSQNPRHKITKRGQNVTFRCDPISEHNRLYWYRQTLGQGPEFLTYFQNEAQLEKSRLLSDRFSAERPKGSFSTLEIQRTEQGDSAMYLCASSLVLAGAGELFFGEGSRLTVL.